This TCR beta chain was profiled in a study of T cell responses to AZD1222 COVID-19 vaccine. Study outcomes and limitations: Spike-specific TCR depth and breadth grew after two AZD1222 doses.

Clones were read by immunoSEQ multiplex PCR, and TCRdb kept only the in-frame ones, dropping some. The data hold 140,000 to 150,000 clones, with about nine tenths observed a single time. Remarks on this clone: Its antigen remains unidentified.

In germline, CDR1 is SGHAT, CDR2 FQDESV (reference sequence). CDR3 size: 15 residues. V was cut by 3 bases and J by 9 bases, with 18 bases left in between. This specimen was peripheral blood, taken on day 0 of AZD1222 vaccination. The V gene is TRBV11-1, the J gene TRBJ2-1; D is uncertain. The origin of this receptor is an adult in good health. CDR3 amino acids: CASSLRLPEIGEQFF. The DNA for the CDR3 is TGTGCCAGCAGCTTGAGGCTCCCAGAGATCGGTGAGCAGTTCTTC.